These 27 T cell receptor beta chains share one sample of origin, sequenced in a study of preoperative IRX-2 immunotherapy in early breast cancer. Profiled with immunoSEQ multiplex PCR; TCRdb holds only in-frame clones, not every one. Among around 25,000 clones listed, around 72% were seen once. The treatment denotes: preoperative locoregional IRX-2 cytokine immunotherapy. This specimen was lymph node tissue, taken after IRX-2 immunotherapy. These receptors came from a human donor with breast cancer.

The chain couples TRBV19 to TRBJ1-5; no definite D call. CDR3 size: 14 residues. V was trimmed by 5 bases and J by 5 bases, leaving 13 bases between them. CDR1 LNHDA and CDR2 SQIVND come from the germline V gene (reference sequence). The CDR3 spells CASSLPYPHQPQHF. The CDR3 DNA follows: TGTGCCAGTAGTCTTCCTTACCCCCATCAGCCCCAGCATTTT.

The chain recombines TRBV6-8 with TRBJ2-7; the D is unclear. The germline V gene has CDR1 MNHGY and CDR2 SAAAGT. Trimming took 2 bases from V and 3 from J, leaving 14 bases between them. The CDR3 sequence is 15 residues long. The CDR3 spells CASSYGGADHYEQYF. CDR3 DNA sequence: TGTGCCAGCAGTTACGGCGGCGCCGATCACTACGAGCAGTACTTC.

J is TRBJ2-5 and V is TRBV14; 8 nucleotides match TRBD2. The CDR3 extends over 15 amino acids. V was pared by 1 base and J by 5 bases, with 6 bases of the junction left unmatched. CDR1 is SGHDN and CDR2 is FVKESK in the germline V gene. CDR3 in amino acids: CASSQVGLGMETQYF. In nucleotides, the CDR3 is TGTGCCAGCAGCCAAGTGGGACTAGGGATGGAGACCCAGTACTTC.

The chain has TRBV5-1 and TRBJ2-3, with 9 bases fitting TRBD1. CDR1 and CDR2 from the germline V gene are SGHRS and YFSETQ. The CDR3 runs to 15 residues. Trimming cost V 4 bases and J 6 bases; bases outside gene matches: 9. The CDR3 loop is CASSRPRQGEDTQYF. The CDR3 coding sequence is TGCGCCAGCAGCAGGCCGAGACAGGGGGAGGATACGCAGTATTTT.

This chain connects TRBV11-3 to TRBJ2-5, with 8 bases identical to TRBD2. The CDR3 length is 16 residues. Germline V gene lookup returns CDR1 SGHNT and CDR2 YENEEA. V was pared by 3 bases and J by 5 bases, with 11 bases of the junction left unmatched. CDR3 protein: CASSLGGTRTKETQYF. The CDR3 DNA sequence: TGTGCCAGCAGCTTGGGGGGGACTAGGACGAAGGAGACCCAGTACTTC.

This chain links TRBV14 with TRBJ1-1; the D is unclear. Germline V CDR1 and CDR2: SGHDN, FVKESK. The CDR3 length is 13 residues. V was clipped by 4 bases and J by 5 bases, with 11 bases between them. CDR3 region: CASSLSTRTEAFF. The CDR3 coding sequence is TGTGCCAGCAGCCTTTCAACTCGGACTGAAGCTTTCTTT.

The chain employs TRBV12-5 and TRBJ2-5; 15 nucleotides agree with TRBD2. Per germline, CDR1 LGHNT and CDR2 FRNRAP. CDR3 length: 18 residues. J gave up 2 bases and V 4 bases, and 8 bases lay outside the gene matches. The CDR3 loop reads CASGYQGLAGGGQETQYF. The CDR3, as DNA: TGTGCTAGTGGTTACCAAGGACTAGCGGGAGGGGGGCAAGAGACCCAGTACTTC.

The rearrangement joins TRBV6-4 to TRBJ2-3; unclear D gene. Germline V gene data show CDR1 as MRHNA and CDR2 as SNTAGT. The CDR3 is made up of 11 amino acids. The V gene lost 7 bases and the J gene lost 6 bases, with 8 bases spanning the gap. In DNA, the CDR3 is TGTGCCAGCACCTCTAGGGATACGCAGTATTTT. Encoded protein: CASTSRDTQYF.

This clone has a handful of counts. The rearrangement joins TRBV1 to TRBJ2-1. TRBV1 is a documented pseudogene. The CDR3 length is 13 residues. The CDR3: CASSQEGWNEQFF. In nucleotides, the CDR3 is TGCGCCAGCAGCCAAGAAGGGTGGAATGAGCAGTTCTTC.

The chain employs TRBV6-8 and TRBJ1-2; no definite D call. Trimming pared 7 bases from V and 2 bases from J, leaving 8 bases between. CDR1 is MNHGY, CDR2 SAAAGT, per germline. The CDR3 is made up of 12 amino acids. In DNA form, the CDR3 reads TGTGCCAGCATGGGCCAGAACTATGGCTACACCTTC. Residues: CASMGQNYGYTF.

This clone is medium-sized in the sample. The V and J genes are TRBV11-3 and TRBJ2-7; 9 nucleotides line up with TRBD2. The CDR3 contains 15 residues. CDR1 and CDR2 from the germline V gene are SGHNT and YENEEA. The trim removed 4 bases at V and 4 bases at J, leaving 8 bases unmatched. For the CDR3, the DNA is TGTGCCAGCAGCTACGAGGGACTAGCTGGGTACGAGCAGTACTTC. Translated, it gives CASSYEGLAGYEQYF.

The J gene is TRBJ1-4, the V gene TRBV28; D gene ambiguous. The germline V and J ends were trimmed by 5 bases and 8 bases, with 9 bases remaining between them. Germline assignment: CDR1 MDHEN and CDR2 SYDVKM. CDR3 length: 12 residues. CDR3 sequence reads: CASSPYFEKLFF. The DNA for the CDR3 is TGTGCCAGCAGTCCCTATTTCGAAAAACTGTTTTTT.

The genes are TRBV6-1 and TRBJ2-7; possibly TRBD1 or TRBD2 for D (5 bases each). V lost 1 base to trimming and J lost 4 bases, with 11 bases between them. CDR3 length: 14 residues. Germline-derived CDR1 and CDR2 are MNHNS and SASEGT. CDR3 protein: CASSEGTGPYEQYF. DNA for the CDR3: TGTGCCAGCAGTGAAGGGACGGGGCCATACGAGCAGTACTTC.

The chain employs TRBV19 and TRBJ2-6; no reliable D call. Germline loops: CDR1 LNHDA, CDR2 SQIVND (reference sequence). This CDR3 contains 16 residues. Between the trimmed V and J ends, which lost 3 bases and 0 bases, there was a span of 9 bases. The chain's CDR3 is CASSIGTYSGANVLTF. Here the CDR3 DNA reads TGTGCCAGTAGTATTGGCACCTACTCTGGGGCCAACGTCCTGACTTTC.

The chain couples TRBV11-3 to TRBJ1-2, with 7 bases fitting TRBD1. The CDR3 is made up of 14 amino acids. From germline, CDR1 is SGHNT and CDR2 YENEEA. The ends lost 5 bases at V and 4 bases at J; junction bases unmatched: 7. The CDR3 loop reads CASSIGSGGYGYTF. The DNA for the CDR3 is TGTGCCAGCAGCATAGGTTCAGGGGGCTATGGCTACACCTTC.

V usage is TRBV11-3 and J usage is TRBJ2-1, with D maybe TRBD1 (6 bases). Germline CDR1 SGHNT, CDR2 YENEEA. CDR3 size: 15 residues. With 6 bases removed from V and 7 bases from J, the gap between germline ends came to 19 bases. CDR3 region: CASSRGGSQGNEQFF. CDR3 sequence (DNA): TGTGCCAGCAGTCGTGGGGGCTCTCAAGGGAATGAGCAGTTCTTC.

The V call is TRBV6-8, the J call TRBJ2-3; D is uncertain. This CDR3 spans 13 amino acids. In germline, CDR1 is MNHGY, CDR2 SAAAGT. Between the trimmed V and J ends, which lost 7 bases and 0 bases, there was a span of 8 bases. This chain's CDR3 is CASKGLSTDTQYF. Here the CDR3 DNA reads TGTGCCAGCAAAGGATTGAGCACAGATACGCAGTATTTT.

This clone turned up a few times. The chain has TRBV11-3 and TRBJ2-2; D possibly corresponds to TRBD2 (6 bases). The CDR3 runs 16 residues. Per germline, CDR1 SGHNT and CDR2 YENEEA. Trimming stripped 7 bases from V and 2 bases from J, with 17 bases between. This CDR3 is CASINGRGRNTGELFF. CDR3 bases: TGTGCCAGCATAAATGGACGGGGGAGAAACACCGGGGAGCTGTTTTTT.

The J gene is TRBJ2-7, the V gene TRBV6-8; 9 nucleotides line up with TRBD2. V shed 7 bases and J 3 bases; nucleotides not matched to a gene: 7. Looked up from germline, CDR1 is MNHGY and CDR2 is SAAAGT. The CDR3 contains 14 residues. The CDR3 nucleotides are TGTGCCAGCACTAGGCGGGAGGGCGACTACGAGCAGTACTTC. Translated: CASTRREGDYEQYF.

The genes are TRBV5-1 and TRBJ2-5, with D perhaps matching TRBD1 or TRBD2 (5 bases each). Deletions cut 1 base from V and 1 base from J, with 11 bases between. Looked up from germline, CDR1 is SGHRS and CDR2 is YFSETQ. The CDR3 has 15 residues. Written as DNA, the CDR3 is TGCGCCAGCAGCTTGTCGGTGGGGGTCCAAGAGACCCAGTACTTC. Amino acids: CASSLSVGVQETQYF.

This clone occurred once. The chain has TRBV7-4 and TRBJ1-1; 7 bases fit TRBD1. Germline trimming cut 5 bases from V and 1 base from J; bases unmatched to any gene: 7. CDR1 and CDR2 (germline): SGHVT, SQSDAQ. This CDR3 is built from 15 residues. The CDR3 sequence is CASSIKTGENTEAFF. Here the CDR3 DNA reads TGTGCCAGCAGCATAAAAACAGGGGAGAACACTGAAGCTTTCTTT.

The J gene is TRBJ1-5, the V gene TRBV6-8; D is possibly TRBD1 (5 bases). V gave up 8 bases and J gave up 0 bases, with 14 bases separating them. The germline CDR1 and CDR2 sequences are MNHGY and SAAAGT. The CDR3 is 15 amino acids. The CDR3 here is CASFLGGYSNQPQHF. The CDR3 nucleotides read TGTGCCAGCTTCCTTGGGGGGTATAGCAATCAGCCCCAGCATTTT.

This clone was picked up a small number of times. One end of the junction does not line up with germline, which may come from a read error. This chain joins TRBV18 and TRBJ1-5, with D possibly matching TRBD1 (5 bases). Germline values: CDR1 KGHSH, CDR2 LQKENI. The CDR3 contains 14 residues. CDR3 sequence: CASSPGRSKQPQHF. Written as DNA, the CDR3 is TGTGCCAGCTCACCGGGACGGAGCAAACAGCCCCAGCATTTT.

The chain carries TRBV5-1 and TRBJ1-3; a possible D gene is TRBD1 (5 bases). This CDR3 contains 17 residues. Per germline, CDR1 SGHRS and CDR2 YFSETQ. V lost 0 bases, J lost 4 bases, and 17 bases lay in between. The CDR3 nucleotides are TGCGCCAGCAGCTTGGGGTCCGGGGCTGTAGGAGGAAACACCATATATTTT. Residues: CASSLGSGAVGGNTIYF.

The J gene is TRBJ2-2, the V gene TRBV1; the table's D call, TRBD2, was not checked against the DNA. TRBV1 is marked as a pseudogene. This CDR3 region has 16 residues. This CDR3 reads CASSQQHRLNTGELFF. The CDR3 DNA follows: TGCGCCAGCAGCCAACAACATAGACTGAACACCGGGGAGCTGTTTTTT.

The chain links TRBV11-3 to TRBJ2-3, with 11 nucleotides matching TRBD2. The V and J ends lost 5 bases and 4 bases, in that order; junction bases with no gene match: 8. This CDR3 region has 16 residues. Germline loops: CDR1 SGHNT, CDR2 YENEEA. In DNA form, the CDR3 reads TGTGCCAGCAGCCCGTGGGCTAGCGGGAGGTCAGATACGCAGTATTTT. Its translation is CASSPWASGRSDTQYF.

The chain uses TRBV5-1 and TRBJ1-1, with a weak D call TRBD1 (6 bases). The germline V and J ends were trimmed by 1 base and 0 bases, with 7 bases remaining between them. Germline V gene data show CDR1 as SGHRS and CDR2 as YFSETQ. CDR3 length equals 14 residues. The CDR3, as DNA: TGCGCCAGCAGCTTGACAGGGATGAACACTGAAGCTTTCTTT. Translated, it gives CASSLTGMNTEAFF.